A single sample is the source of the 13 T cell receptor beta chains below, sequenced in a study of T cells in Graves' hyperthyroidism and ophthalmopathy. Researchers amplified the TCR beta CDR3 regions from RNA transcripts. Carried out on the TCR CDR3, a first-round RT-PCR used the HTBI primer set. TCRdb used MiXCR to reprocess the multiplex PCR reads, holding one entry per CDR3 protein. The sample carries a few hundred thousand distinct CDR3 sequences, around 16% recorded once. The specimen sequenced was blood. All receptors come from a woman aged 25-40 years with Graves' ophthalmopathy.

This clonotype occurred many times. The chain recombines TRBV5-1 with TRBJ2-2; D might be TRBD1 or TRBD2, each matching 5 bases. V was shortened by 1 base and J by 4 bases, with 8 bases between the two germline ends. The CDR3 is 14 amino acids. Germline CDR1 reads SGHRS; CDR2 reads YFSETQ. The CDR3: CASSLMRGTGELFF. Written as DNA, the CDR3 is TGCGCCAGCAGCTTGATGAGGGGCACCGGGGAGCTGTTTTTT.

This clonotype was seen a few times. The chain carries TRBV7-9 and TRBJ2-7; TRBD1 aligns across 9 bases. V trimming: 3 bases; J trimming: 5 bases; junction bases outside the gene matches: 5. The CDR3 runs to 14 residues. Germline CDR1 SEHNR, CDR2 FQNEAQ (reference sequence). The CDR3, as DNA: TGTGCCAGCAGCTTCCGGGACAGGGTCCACGAGCAGTACTTC. This gives the protein CASSFRDRVHEQYF.

The chain couples TRBV3-1 to TRBJ1-1; perhaps TRBD1 as D (5 bases). Per the germline V gene, CDR1 is LGHDT and CDR2 is YNNKEL (reference sequence). V lost 3 bases and J 7 bases, leaving 12 bases between the germline ends. This CDR3 spans 13 amino acids. CDR3 sequence reads: CASSQIPRDEAFF. DNA of the CDR3: TGTGCCAGCAGCCAGATCCCCAGGGATGAAGCTTTCTTT.

The chain uses TRBV10-3 and TRBJ1-3; tentative D call: TRBD1 (6 bases). Germline-derived CDR1 and CDR2 are ENHRY and SYGVKD. CDR3 length: 13 amino acids. Deletions cut 6 bases from V and 4 bases from J, with 10 bases between. The CDR3 is CAIRHRVGNTIYF. The DNA for the CDR3 is TGTGCCATCAGGCACAGGGTCGGAAACACCATATATTTT.

This clonotype was seen many times. The chain uses TRBV28 and TRBJ1-2, with D uncertain. From germline, CDR1 is MDHEN and CDR2 SYDVKM. V lost 5 bases and J 0 bases, leaving 13 bases between the germline ends. CDR3 length equals 15 residues. The CDR3 sequence is CASSPRAGTNYGYTF. Here the CDR3 DNA reads TGTGCCAGCAGTCCTAGGGCAGGCACTAACTATGGCTACACCTTC.

This clonotype was recorded at least ten times. The genes are TRBV7-3 and TRBJ2-1; 8 nucleotides agree with TRBD2. The J segment lost 6 bases and the V segment lost 5 bases, leaving 6 bases of the junction unmatched. Germline lookup yields CDR1 SGHTA and CDR2 FQGTGA. CDR3 size: 14 residues. The CDR3 DNA reads as TGTGCCAGCAGCACTGTAGCGGGAACCAATGAGCAGTTCTTC. Encoded protein: CASSTVAGTNEQFF.

The chain couples TRBV10-3 to TRBJ2-5; D unclear. The ends were cut back, 0 bases at V and 2 bases at J, with 10 bases in the middle. The CDR3 is 15 amino acids. Germline V gene lookup returns CDR1 ENHRY and CDR2 SYGVKD. CDR3 residues: CAISESAAEQETQYF. The CDR3 nucleotides are TGTGCCATCAGTGAGTCGGCAGCCGAACAAGAGACCCAGTACTTC.

Details on this clonotype: A read error is possible here, since a much larger clone lies one base away. The gene calls are TRBV2 and TRBJ1-2; 7 bases match TRBD1. The CDR3 runs to 13 residues. Unmatched junction bases numbered 9, after V lost 8 bases and J lost 6 bases. Germline V gives CDR1 SNHLY, CDR2 FYNNEI. CDR3 DNA: TGTGCCAGCGGGACGGGACAGATGGATGGCTACACCTTC. As protein: CASGTGQMDGYTF.

The chain recombines TRBV6-1 with TRBJ2-2; weak D call: TRBD1 (6 bases). V was clipped by 1 base and J by 4 bases, with 13 bases between them. The CDR3 has 16 amino acids. Germline-derived CDR1 and CDR2 are MNHNS and SASEGT. The CDR3 DNA is TGTGCCAGCAGTGAAGGGGGGAACAGGGCCACCGGGGAGCTGTTTTTT. Its protein product is CASSEGGNRATGELFF.

In this sample, this clonotype turned up many times. The chain carries TRBV6-1 and TRBJ1-2; 8 bases agree with TRBD1. J gave up 7 bases and V 5 bases, and 9 bases lay outside the gene matches. Per germline, CDR1 MNHNS and CDR2 SASEGT. This CDR3 is 14 amino acids long. CDR3 residues: CASSLDRVTGGYTF. The CDR3 DNA follows: TGTGCCAGCAGTTTGGACAGGGTGACTGGTGGCTACACCTTC.

The genes are TRBV19 and TRBJ2-7; D is ambiguous. The CDR3 consists of 16 residues. Trimming removed 0 bases at V and 7 bases at J, with 19 bases between. Germline CDR1 reads LNHDA; CDR2 reads SQIVND (reference sequence). Here the CDR3 DNA reads TGTGCCAGTAGTATAGAGATCAGCGCACAAGTATGGGAGCAGTACTTC. This codes for CASSIEISAQVWEQYF. The whole variable domain, remainder taken from reference TRBV19 and TRBJ2-7, is DGGITQSPKYLFRKEGQNVTLSCEQNLNHDAMYWYRQDPGQGLRLIYYSQIVNDFQKGDIAEGYSVSREKKESFPLTVTSAQKNPTAFYLCASSIEISAQVWEQYFGPGTRLTVT.

This clonotype appeared a single time. The genes are TRBV20-1 and TRBJ2-2, with D possibly TRBD2 on 5 matching bases. This CDR3 spans 12 amino acids. The V end lost 6 bases, the J end lost 6 bases, and 11 bases lay between the germline ends. The germline CDR1 and CDR2 sequences are DFQATT and SNEGSKA (reference sequence). Here the CDR3 DNA reads TGCAGTGCCCTTTCCGGGGCCGGGGAGCTGTTTTTT. Translated, it gives CSALSGAGELFF.

As concerns this clonotype: This may be a read error: a much more frequent sequence differs by one nucleotide. The chain is built from TRBV2 and TRBJ1-6; no clear D gene. The CDR3 sequence is 15 residues long. Germline V gene data show CDR1 as SNHLY and CDR2 as FYNNEI. The CDR3 nucleotides read TGTGCCAGCAGTGGACACAGCTCCTGTAATTCACCCCTCCACTTT. It encodes CASSGHSSCNSPLHF.